Included here is one T cell receptor beta chain sequence, with context. What it binds is not known. This record comes from a study of cytomegalovirus exposure and HLA in healthy donors. Whole-study results and caveats: An analysis that came later showed most CMV-associated TCR beta chains appearing HLA-restricted.

Both 60 Vbeta primers and 13 Jbeta primers went into the PCR. This table comes from immunoSEQ multiplex PCR, and its TCRdb copy is limited to in-frame clones, with some not included. The data contain under 60,000 clones, just under 85% of them seen just once; the ten biggest clones take up 2.5% to 3%. V was cut by 5 bases and J by 4 bases, with 11 bases left in between. Germline-derived CDR1 and CDR2 are MDHEN and SYDVKM. This CDR3 comprises 13 residues. J is TRBJ1-2 and V is TRBV28, with D possibly matching TRBD1 (6 bases). The sequenced sample consisted of PBMCs. This sequence was found in a man in his fifties in good health and CMV-seronegative. The CDR3 DNA reads as TGTGCCAGCAGTGCGGACAGTATCTATGGCTACACCTTC. This sequence encodes CASSADSIYGYTF.